The rows below give T cell receptor beta chains drawn from one sample of a study of blood T cell repertoires in COVID-19. Sequencing was performed with immunoSEQ multiplex PCR; in TCRdb, only in-frame clones are kept and a portion is missing. The sample shows 250,000 to 350,000 clones, roughly 90% of them seen only once. Specimen: peripheral blood. These receptor sequences come from a woman in her fifties or sixties with active or convalescent COVID-19. Each CDR3 is given with its conserved first and last residue. Each record gives: J gene, CDR3 length, V gene, clone size, D gene, CDR3 DNA, CDR3 protein. A D gene is named only where the DNA matches it firmly. Size is stated for part of the rows, as once, few or many counts, or as a class when the clone is expanded.

J: TRBJ2-1
length: 16
V: TRBV9
size: NA
D: TRBD2
DNA: TGTGCCAGCAGCCCAAGGACTAGCGGGAGTTACAATGAGCAGTTCTTC
CDR3: CASSPRTSGSYNEQFF

J: TRBJ2-7
length: 12
V: TRBV3-1/TRBV3-2
size: NA
D: NA
DNA: TGTGCCAGTGGAGGTGGGACCTACGAGCAGTACTTC
CDR3: CASGGGTYEQYF

J: TRBJ2-3
length: 17
V: TRBV27
size: NA
D: TRBD2
DNA: TGTGCCAGCAGCGAGCGGGGGTTCCCCTACCCCACAGATACGCAGTATTTT
CDR3: CASSERGFPYPTDTQYF

J: TRBJ2-3
length: 19
V: TRBV5-1
size: NA
D: NA
DNA: TGCGCCAGCAGCTTACATCGCGGGATCCGGGACGTTAACACAGATACGCAGTATTTT
CDR3: CASSLHRGIRDVNTDTQYF

J: TRBJ1-2
length: 18
V: TRBV10-3
size: NA
D: TRBD1
DNA: TGTGCCATCAGTGGAGTCGGAACAGGGACAGGGAGTAGCTATGGCTACACCTTC
CDR3: CAISGVGTGTGSSYGYTF

J: TRBJ2-5
length: 18
V: TRBV28
size: once
D: TRBD1
DNA: TGTGCCAGCAGTTTATTAAGAGGGCAGGGGGCGTATGGGGAGACCCAGTACTTC
CDR3: CASSLLRGQGAYGETQYF

J: TRBJ2-7
length: 16
V: TRBV7-8
size: once
D: TRBD1
DNA: TGTGCCAGCAGCCCGCCCGAAGGGACAGGGGCAGGCGAGCAGTACTTC
CDR3: CASSPPEGTGAGEQYF

J: TRBJ2-3
length: 15
V: TRBV12-5
size: NA
D: TRBD2
DNA: TGTGCTAGCAACCGACTAGCGGGGGGTTCAGATACGCAGTATTTT
CDR3: CASNRLAGGSDTQYF

J: TRBJ1-4
length: 14
V: TRBV30
size: NA
D: TRBD1
DNA: TGTGCCTGGAGTTCCGGACAGGGTTTTGAAAAACTGTTTTTT
CDR3: CAWSSGQGFEKLFF

J: TRBJ1-6
length: 15
V: TRBV5-4
size: NA
D: TRBD1
DNA: TGTGCCAGCAGTTCCCGGACAGGGACGAATTCACCCCTCCACTTT
CDR3: CASSSRTGTNSPLHF

J: TRBJ2-1
length: 16
V: TRBV19
size: NA
D: TRBD1
DNA: TGTGCCAGTAGTATCTTTAGGGGGCCGACCTACAATGAGCAGTTCTTC
CDR3: CASSIFRGPTYNEQFF

J: TRBJ2-7
length: 14
V: TRBV11-2
size: NA
D: TRBD1
DNA: TGTGCCAGCAGGAAGGACAGGGGCTCCTACGAGCAGTACTTC
CDR3: CASRKDRGSYEQYF

J: TRBJ2-1
length: 15
V: TRBV5-1
size: once
D: TRBD2
DNA: TGCGCCAGCAGCTTGGTTGGCGGGGGATACAATGAGCAGTTCTTC
CDR3: CASSLVGGGYNEQFF

J: TRBJ1-6
length: 18
V: TRBV28
size: NA
D: NA
DNA: TGTGCCAGCAGAGGTCCTATTCTAATGGGGGGGGCGAGTTCACCCCTCCACTTT
CDR3: CASRGPILMGGASSPLHF

J: TRBJ2-7
length: 14
V: TRBV6-2/TRBV6-3
size: NA
D: TRBD1
DNA: TGTGCCAGCAGTTATTCCGACAGGGGTTACGAGCAGTACTTC
CDR3: CASSYSDRGYEQYF

J: TRBJ1-2
length: 14
V: TRBV28
size: NA
D: NA
DNA: TGTGCCAGCAGTGAGACACCAGGGGAGAGTGGCTACACCTTC
CDR3: CASSETPGESGYTF

J: TRBJ2-7
length: 16
V: TRBV28
size: once
D: TRBD2
DNA: TGTGCCAGCAGTTTGGCCTATGGGCGGGGGGCCTACGAGCAGTACTTC
CDR3: CASSLAYGRGAYEQYF

J: TRBJ1-4
length: 13
V: TRBV28
size: NA
D: NA
DNA: TGTGCCATTCAGGGGACCTCAAATGAAAAACTGTTTTTT
CDR3: CAIQGTSNEKLFF

J: TRBJ2-3
length: 18
V: TRBV4-2
size: NA
D: TRBD2
DNA: TGTGCCAGCAGCCAAGTACTAGCGGGGGGGACCACCACAGATACGCAGTATTTT
CDR3: CASSQVLAGGTTTDTQYF

J: TRBJ1-6
length: 12
V: TRBV30
size: once
D: NA
DNA: TGTGCCTGTAACATCGGGAGTTCACCCCTCCACTTT
CDR3: CACNIGSSPLHF

J: TRBJ1-5
length: 16
V: TRBV19
size: NA
D: TRBD1
DNA: TGTGCCAGTACCCCAGGGACAGGGTATAGCAATCAGCCCCAGCATTTT
CDR3: CASTPGTGYSNQPQHF

J: TRBJ1-6
length: 16
V: TRBV5-6
size: NA
D: TRBD1
DNA: TGTGCCAGCAGCTTGGGGGCAGGGGGTACGAATTCACCCCTCCACTTT
CDR3: CASSLGAGGTNSPLHF

J: TRBJ1-6
length: 15
V: TRBV4-1
size: few
D: NA
DNA: TGCGCCAGCAGCCAAGGGTCCGGGTTTCATTCACCCCTCCACTTT
CDR3: CASSQGSGFHSPLHF

J: TRBJ2-2
length: 17
V: TRBV9
size: NA
D: NA
DNA: TGTGCCAGCAGCGCGGGTTCAAGTATTTACACGGCCGGGGAGCTGTTTTTT
CDR3: CASSAGSSIYTAGELFF

J: TRBJ2-3
length: 16
V: TRBV6-4
size: once
D: TRBD1
DNA: TGTGCCAGCAGTGTTTCCGGGACAGACCCCTACCAAAAGCAGTATTTT
CDR3: CASSVSGTDPYQKQYF

J: TRBJ1-4
length: 14
V: TRBV5-1
size: NA
D: TRBD1
DNA: TGCGCCAGCAGCTTCGGACAGGGAGGCGAAAAACTGTTTTTT
CDR3: CASSFGQGGEKLFF

J: TRBJ1-1
length: 13
V: TRBV6-6
size: NA
D: NA
DNA: TGTGCCAGTCCTGGGGGCGGAAACACTGAAGCTTTCTTT
CDR3: CASPGGGNTEAFF

J: TRBJ2-3
length: 17
V: TRBV5-5
size: NA
D: NA
DNA: TGTGCCAGCAGCTTGAGTACAGTGCCAATGGGCACAGATACGCAGTATTTT
CDR3: CASSLSTVPMGTDTQYF

J: TRBJ1-2
length: 13
V: TRBV7-9
size: NA
D: NA
DNA: TGTGCCAGCAGCCTCAACAGAGCTGAGGGCTACACCTTC
CDR3: CASSLNRAEGYTF

J: TRBJ2-3
length: 16
V: TRBV9
size: NA
D: NA
DNA: TGTGCCAGCAGCAGAGCCCTGGACAGCCTCACAGATACGCAGTATTTT
CDR3: CASSRALDSLTDTQYF

J: TRBJ2-3
length: 15
V: TRBV7-8
size: NA
D: TRBD2
DNA: TGTGCCAGCAGCTCAATAGCGGGAGGGAGGGATACGCAGTATTTT
CDR3: CASSSIAGGRDTQYF

J: TRBJ1-1
length: 14
V: TRBV11-1
size: once
D: NA
DNA: TGTGCCAGCAGCTCGCGGGTAATGGGGACTGAAGCTTTCTTT
CDR3: CASSSRVMGTEAFF

J: TRBJ1-6
length: 15
V: TRBV5-1
size: NA
D: TRBD1
DNA: TGCGCCAGCAGCCTCGAGGGGGCGCGAAATTCACCCCTCCACTTT
CDR3: CASSLEGARNSPLHF

J: TRBJ1-1
length: 14
V: TRBV3-1/TRBV3-2
size: NA
D: NA
DNA: TGTGCCAGCAGCCGAATGAGCCGGGGCACTGAAGCTTTCTTT
CDR3: CASSRMSRGTEAFF

J: TRBJ1-5
length: 12
V: TRBV12-3/TRBV12-4
size: NA
D: NA
DNA: TGTGCCAGCAGTCACAAAAATCAGCCCCAGCATTTT
CDR3: CASSHKNQPQHF

J: TRBJ2-7
length: 15
V: TRBV7-2
size: NA
D: NA
DNA: TGTGCCAGCAGCTTAGCGTTGGGCAGGGGCTACGAGCAGTACTTC
CDR3: CASSLALGRGYEQYF

J: TRBJ1-2
length: 15
V: TRBV5-1
size: NA
D: NA
DNA: TGCGCCAGCAGCTTGGTGGCAGGGGCTAACTATGGCTACACCTTC
CDR3: CASSLVAGANYGYTF

J: TRBJ1-1
length: 13
V: TRBV29-1
size: NA
D: TRBD1
DNA: TGCAGCGTGAACAGGGGGCGCGGCACTGAAGCTTTCTTT
CDR3: CSVNRGRGTEAFF

J: TRBJ1-3
length: 12
V: TRBV29-1
size: once
D: NA
DNA: TGCAGCGTTGGAGTCTCTGGAAACACCATATATTTT
CDR3: CSVGVSGNTIYF

J: TRBJ1-1
length: 13
V: TRBV27
size: NA
D: NA
DNA: TGTGCCAGCAGTTACAGGTATTTAGCTGAAGCTTTCTTT
CDR3: CASSYRYLAEAFF

J: TRBJ2-3
length: 15
V: TRBV7-2
size: NA
D: NA
DNA: TGTGCCAGCAGCACCGACGGACAGCGGACAGATACGCAGTATTTT
CDR3: CASSTDGQRTDTQYF

J: TRBJ2-5
length: 13
V: TRBV18
size: NA
D: TRBD1
DNA: TGTGCCAGCTCACCGGGACAGGGAGAGACCCAGTACTTC
CDR3: CASSPGQGETQYF

J: TRBJ2-6
length: 24
V: TRBV9
size: NA
D: NA
DNA: TGTGCCAGCAGCGTAGACGTGTTGGGTGGGGCGGGGCGCCGGCCAGACTCTGGGGCCAACGTCCTGACTTTC
CDR3: CASSVDVLGGAGRRPDSGANVLTF

J: TRBJ1-1
length: 18
V: TRBV3-1/TRBV3-2
size: few
D: NA
DNA: TGTGCCAGCAGCCAAGGAAGAATGCAAAGGGTGGAGGACACTGAAGCTTTCTTT
CDR3: CASSQGRMQRVEDTEAFF